The entry below gives a single TCR beta chain sequence along with its context. The antigen is undetermined. An end of the junction differs from the germline gene, which may be a read error. This sample stems from a study of molecular identifiers for immune sequencing clone quantification. Overall study context: Replicate RNA from roughly 21,000 or 96,000 naive CD8 T cells formed five aliquots; four were sequenced.

Using its own MiXCR run on the PCR reads, TCRdb lists one record per CDR3 protein. In the table there are approximately 590,000 distinct CDR3 sequences, around 25% of which are singletons. CDR1 is SEHNR, CDR2 FQNEAQ, per germline (reference sequence). This CDR3 has 15 residues. Overall study results and limits: Highly expanded clone sizes could be underestimated by identical TCR molecules that share a barcode. Effector cells had over 99% of their molecules in clones above 20 RNA copies, while naive cells had under 1%.

The sequencing sample was made of naive CD8+ T cells from blood, with Jurkat cell RNA spiked in. The sample's subset: FACS-sorted CD8+CD4-CCR7+CD45RA+ naive T cells. V is TRBV7-9 and J is TRBJ2-1; tentatively, D is TRBD1 (6 bases). The origin of this receptor is a human donor in good health. Some libraries in this study had Jurkat cell RNA spiked in. Written as DNA, the CDR3 is TGTGCCAGCAGCTCCGGGACAAGTGCCTACAATGAGCACTTCTTC. Translating it yields CASSSGTSAYNEHFF.